This T cell receptor beta chain was recovered during a study of beta chain features in type 1 diabetes. Study as a whole: Patients were similar to healthy donors in age and gender (as well as in cell yields).

Every bit of the isolated RNA underwent reverse transcription, so sequencing read expressed TCRB transcripts. The method was immunoSEQ multiplex PCR; TCRdb's version includes in-frame clones alone and lacks a portion of them. Counted here are about 150,000 clones, 11% occurring once; the ten biggest clones make up roughly 2%. Germline CDR1 MGHRA, CDR2 YSYEKL. The CDR3 spans 13 residues. V shed 5 bases, J shed 4 bases, and the junction held 4 bases outside the gene matches. The sequence was obtained from a man younger than 35 in good health. Sample: central memory CD4+ T cells from blood. The chain couples TRBV4-1 to TRBJ1-1; 7 nucleotides align to TRBD1. The CDR3 DNA reads as TGCGCCAGCAGCGCCGACAGGGCCACTGAAGCTTTCTTT. Translated, it gives CASSADRATEAFF.